This T cell receptor beta chain comes out of a study of cytomegalovirus exposure and HLA in healthy donors. Study as a whole: Early released data comprised 80 million or so unique TCRs from HLA-typed donors.

Vbeta (60) and Jbeta (13) primers were used in the PCR. The repertoire was sequenced with immunoSEQ multiplex PCR; TCRdb's copy has only in-frame clones and lacks some. The sample records fewer than 350,000 clones, 70% to 90% being singletons. Germline V gene data show CDR1 as KGHSH and CDR2 as LQKENI. This CDR3 is built from 13 residues. V gave up 3 bases and J gave up 3 bases, with 8 bases separating them. The clonotype originates from a woman between 18 and 29 years old in good health and CMV-seronegative. Sequencing was performed on PBMCs. This rearrangement joins TRBV18 to TRBJ2-5; D is undetermined. CDR3 residues: CASSPAQKETQYF. The CDR3 bases are TGTGCCAGCTCACCGGCCCAGAAAGAGACCCAGTACTTC.